This T cell receptor beta chain was identified in a study of T-cell memory formation after mild COVID-19. Regarding the study as a whole: Contracting clones from day 15 to 85 had balanced CD4/CD8; later expanders favoured CD4+.

This clonotype was counted only a few times. No antigen is known for it. Germline V gene sequence: CDR1 MGHRA, CDR2 YSYEKL. Germline trimming cut 3 bases from V and 3 bases from J; bases unmatched to any gene: 7. The CDR3 loop spans 15 amino acids. TCRdb used MiXCR to reprocess the 5' RACE reads, holding one entry per CDR3 protein. The sample has about 560,000 distinct CDR3 sequences; 17% are singletons. Sequences were obtained from PBMCs or a T cell subset sorted from them (not recorded which). This chain connects TRBV4-1 to TRBJ2-7, with 8 bases lining up with TRBD1. This TCR was recovered from an adult woman who had mild COVID-19 (a few samples of this study predate the infection). Cell type and time point are not known. CDR3 in DNA: TGCGCCAGCAGCCACCCGGGACAGGATCTCTACGAGCAGTACTTC. This sequence encodes CASSHPGQDLYEQYF.